The rows below give T cell receptor beta chains drawn from one sample of a study of blood T cells in healthy people across ages. TCRdb processed the 5' RACE reads anew with MiXCR; each CDR3 protein has one entry. The sample lists about 730,000 distinct CDR3 sequences, roughly 41% occurring once. The sample taken for sequencing was blood. These receptors came from a woman in her fifties or sixties in good health. Both conserved end residues are part of each CDR3.

j_call	v_call	cdr3_aa
TRBJ2-5	TRBV5-1	CASSVGAASGGQETQYF
TRBJ1-2	TRBV6-1	CASSEMTGPYGYTF
TRBJ2-2	TRBV14	CASSQEVPTSGPPIPGELFF
TRBJ2-7	TRBV6-2/TRBV6-3	CASSYDMAYEQYF
TRBJ2-3	TRBV13	CASSNIPSGGTTDTQYF
TRBJ2-6	TRBV20-1	CSARPPVSGANVLTF
TRBJ1-1	TRBV4-2	CASRRGADEAFF
TRBJ2-7	TRBV5-1	CASSWRQGSHEQYF
TRBJ2-5	TRBV3-1	CASSHVSGMVDEQYF
TRBJ2-5	TRBV20-1	CSARAEETQYF
TRBJ2-7	TRBV7-2	CASGFSGGAYEQYF
TRBJ2-7	TRBV20-1	CSARDLGERGLSYEQYF
TRBJ2-1	TRBV3-1	CASSQSDRGLNEQFF
TRBJ1-4	TRBV7-8	CASSLVNTNEKLFF
TRBJ2-5	TRBV7-9	CASRAHLDRADWETQYF
TRBJ2-5	TRBV9	CASGSGLAGAETQYF
TRBJ2-7	TRBV12-3/TRBV12-4	CASSPFSGNEQYF
TRBJ1-1	TRBV6-2/TRBV6-3	CASSYSRAGWTEAFF
TRBJ2-5	TRBV20-1	CSARDLRQSETQYF
TRBJ1-1	TRBV4-1	CASSLTTTGEESTEAFF
NA	TRBV7-7	CASSYGQGMFNEQYF
TRBJ2-1	TRBV4-2	CASSQDRTGSYNEQFF
TRBJ2-7	TRBV7-3	CASSRGGGAPYEQYF
TRBJ2-1	TRBV20-1	CSAQGLAGHNEQFF
TRBJ2-1	TRBV7-3	CASSLERGTSGGLNEQFF
TRBJ1-6	TRBV20-1	CSARDGSLPSSPLHF
TRBJ2-2	TRBV5-1	CASSLTGDGELFF
TRBJ2-1	TRBV10-2	CASRGTSGGVDSTYNEQFF
TRBJ1-1	TRBV29-1	CSVERGGPHMNTEAFF
TRBJ2-7	TRBV9	CASSAGSGVYEQYF
TRBJ1-2	TRBV20-1	CSGMGQTNYGYTF
TRBJ1-2	TRBV2	CASSDEASNYGYTF
TRBJ2-7	TRBV15	CATSRLGQGAGEQYF
TRBJ2-2	TRBV2	CASSVGLAAGELFF
TRBJ2-1	TRBV9	CASSVLASGSRGDEQFF
TRBJ1-1	TRBV20-1	CSARLLSEAFF
TRBJ2-3	TRBV12-3/TRBV12-4	CASSLNLAGLDTQYF
TRBJ2-1	TRBV27	CASSLIGQGAYEQFF
TRBJ2-1	TRBV30	CAWTEQGNEQFF
NA	TRBV16	CASSQLLRKNIQYF
TRBJ1-1	TRBV9	CVSSHGQVAREAFF
NA	TRBV5-1	CASSLGEGSIGEQYF
TRBJ2-5	TRBV12-3/TRBV12-4	CASSPPGLARSETQYF
TRBJ2-6	TRBV30	CAWIISGANVLTF
TRBJ2-1	TRBV7-2	CASSLFTGLQFF